The 10 T cell receptor beta chains given below trace back to one sample, sequenced in a study of Tregs in tolerant kidney transplant recipients. Produced via immunoSEQ multiplex PCR; TCRdb's table is partial and in-frame only. Here the sample spans about 100,000 clones, around 90% being singletons. The input for sequencing was CD4+ T cells from blood, taken before the transplant. The receptor set was obtained from a human donor who received a combined kidney and bone marrow transplant.

The chain joins TRBV11-3 to TRBJ1-2; TRBD1 aligns across 9 bases. Germline-derived CDR1 and CDR2 are SGHNT and YENEEA. The V segment lost 3 bases and the J segment 8 bases; nucleotides outside the gene matches: 4. The CDR3 covers 13 residues. The CDR3 reads CASSFTGGVGYTF. The CDR3 bases are TGTGCCAGCAGCTTCACAGGGGGCGTAGGCTACACCTTC.

The rearrangement joins TRBV14 to TRBJ2-5; TRBD2 aligns across 8 bases. The CDR3 consists of 15 residues. With V trimmed by 4 bases and J by 4 bases, 8 bases remained unmatched. Germline CDR1 is SGHDN and CDR2 is FVKESK. The CDR3 loop is CASSRSSGIRETQYF. In DNA, the CDR3 is TGTGCCAGCAGCCGAAGTAGCGGGATTCGAGAGACCCAGTACTTC.

The chain carries TRBV11-2 and TRBJ1-1; D is possibly TRBD1 (6 bases). The CDR3 length is 18 residues. V shed 0 bases and J shed 3 bases, with 20 bases lying between them. Germline assignment: CDR1 SGHAT and CDR2 FQNNGV. The CDR3 sequence is CASSLDPIRQVDDTEAFF. Here the CDR3 DNA reads TGTGCCAGCAGCTTAGATCCCATACGACAGGTGGATGACACTGAAGCTTTCTTT.

V usage is TRBV2 and J usage is TRBJ2-2; TRBD1 matches 10 bases. The CDR3 has 15 residues. Looked up from germline, CDR1 is SNHLY and CDR2 is FYNNEI. V trimming: 6 bases; J trimming: 4 bases; junction bases outside the gene matches: 5. CDR3 region: CASRDRGFPTGELFF. The CDR3, as DNA: TGTGCCAGCAGGGACAGGGGGTTCCCCACCGGGGAGCTGTTTTTT. The whole variable domain, filled in from reference TRBV2 and TRBJ2-2, reads EPEVTQTPSHQVTQMGQEVILRCVPISNHLYFYWYRQILGQKVEFLVSFYNNEISEKSEIFDDQFSVERPDGSNFTLKIRSTKLEDSAMYFCASRDRGFPTGELFFGEGSRLTVL.

This clone has only a few counts. V gene TRBV7-9 combines with J gene TRBJ2-6; possibly TRBD2 for D (5 bases). V was cut by 5 bases and J by 2 bases, with 10 bases left in between. The germline V gene has CDR1 SEHNR and CDR2 FQNEAQ (reference sequence). The CDR3 spans 15 residues. The DNA for the CDR3 is TGTGCCAGCAGCCCAAGGAGGACTGGGGCCAACGTCCTGACTTTC. It encodes CASSPRRTGANVLTF.

V and J are TRBV15 and TRBJ1-2; a possible D gene is TRBD1 (6 bases). The V end was cut by 2 bases, the J end by 2 bases, with 9 bases between. The CDR3 contains 14 residues. CDR1 is LNHNV, CDR2 YYDKDF, per germline (reference sequence). In nucleotides, the CDR3 is TGTGCCACCAGCAGACAGGGGCTGAACTATGGCTACACCTTC. Translating it yields CATSRQGLNYGYTF.

The chain couples TRBV14 to TRBJ2-1; a possible D gene is TRBD1 (6 bases). Trimming removed 5 bases from V and 12 bases from J, with 17 bases in between. CDR1 and CDR2 from the germline V gene are SGHDN and FVKESK. The CDR3 has 13 residues. As DNA, the CDR3 is TGTGCCAGCAGCGGGGGCCCCGTGATCGGGCAGTTCTTC. Protein product: CASSGGPVIGQFF.

J is TRBJ2-7 and V is TRBV11-2, with D possibly being TRBD1 (6 bases). The germline V and J ends were trimmed by 1 base and 0 bases, with 7 bases remaining between them. CDR1 and CDR2 from the germline V gene are SGHAT and FQNNGV. The CDR3 spans 14 residues. The CDR3 bases are TGTGCCAGCAGCTTAGTACAGGGCTCCTACGAGCAGTACTTC. As protein: CASSLVQGSYEQYF.

The V gene is TRBV11-3, the J gene TRBJ2-3; tentatively, D is TRBD2 (5 bases). V dropped 5 bases and J dropped 4 bases, with 13 bases sitting between them. This CDR3 has 14 amino acids. Germline lookup yields CDR1 SGHNT and CDR2 YENEEA. CDR3 residues: CASSRGGWADTQYF. The CDR3 DNA reads as TGTGCCAGCAGCCGAGGAGGCTGGGCAGATACGCAGTATTTT. Variable domain in full (rest from reference TRBV11-3 and TRBJ2-3): EAGVVQSPRYKIIEKKQPVAFWCNPISGHNTLYWYLQNLGQGPELLIRYENEEAVDDSQLPKDRFSAERLKGVDSTLKIQPAELGDSAVYLCASSRGGWADTQYFGPGTRLTVL.

The rearrangement joins TRBV21-1 to TRBJ1-2; the D call TRBD1 from the table was never checked on the DNA. TRBV21-1 is reported as a pseudogene. The CDR3 runs to 11 residues. CDR3 sequence: CASYGQDGYTF. In nucleotides, the CDR3 is TGTGCCAGCTACGGACAGGATGGCTACACCTTC.